This TCR beta chain was recovered during a study of blood T cells in healthy people across ages (dated by TCRdb to between 2014 and 2017). Concerning the study at large: In model experiments, template switching captured about one uniquely barcoded TCR beta cDNA molecule for every two T cells. The study measured age-related changes in TCR beta repertoire diversity using deep sequencing normalized with unique cDNA molecular identifiers. Donors were grouped into four age groups: young (average approximately 16 years), middle-aged (approximately 41), aged (around 62) and long-lived (approximately 81). Using the same blood draw, the study looked at two additional independent replicas of 1 million unique cDNA reads for two donors, one aged 18 to 30 and the other aged 80 or older.

The donors were some 39 Caucasian individuals from Russia, aged roughly 6 to 100 years, who were systemically healthy. Each donor gave ten milliliters of peripheral blood, collected into EDTA-treated Vacutainer tubes. Ficoll-Paque density-gradient centrifugation was used to isolate PBMCs, with at least 6 million obtained per sample. Total RNA was extracted from PBMCs with Trizol reagent, with at least 5.5 micrograms obtained per sample. For every donor, flow cytometry on a PBMC aliquot measured the percentage of naive CD45RAhigh/CD27high T cells. This clonotype was counted only a few times. It has no known antigen specificity. Per-base quality was not reported, and no clone a single base away is much larger than it. Study-level results and caveats: Conclusive comparison of naive and antigen-experienced compartments was prevented by the profiling of bulk unsorted PBMCs. Estimates of total diversity from one million sequenced T cells were regarded as lower bounds and underestimates. A strong correlation was found between observed TCR beta diversity and the percentage of naive T cells measured by flow cytometry. Compared with the aged group, more naive CD4+ T cells, fewer expanded clones and increased TCR diversity were shown by the long-lived group, suggesting age selection. Because the CMV infection status of the donors was unknown, age-related changes in expanded clonotypes may potentially have been confounded. As age increased, observed TCR beta diversity per million T cells dropped in a roughly linear way, and a significant reduction was already evident by age about 40.

The germline V gene specifies MNHEY as CDR1 and SVGEGT as CDR2. Including cysteine and phenylalanine, the CDR3 has 15 amino acids. Solely the CDR3 DNA is kept, with 45 bases framed from the first base. Trimmed from V: 4 bases; trimmed from J: 7 bases; junction bases lacking a gene match: 10. Libraries were constructed by 5' RACE. Instrument on record: Illumina HiSeq 2500. A second PCR of roughly 6 to 11 cycles was run with a J-beta primer mix and a sample-barcoded 5' primer. A template-switch 5' adaptor carrying 12 random nucleotides introduced a unique molecular identifier onto each TCR beta cDNA molecule. Each sample yielded at least 2.5 million CDR3-containing paired-end reads. The Mint cDNA synthesis kit, primed by a TRBC-specific oligonucleotide, was used to synthesize first-strand cDNA from all RNA. Following uracil-DNA glycosylase treatment, all cDNA underwent a first 18-cycle PCR with the universal primers M1SS and BC2_uni_R. The paper's processing steps were these. For normalization, 1 million high-quality reads were randomly selected from each sample, with every read carrying a distinct molecular identifier. Reads sharing molecular identifiers were discarded rather than binned into consensus sequences. MiTCR, set to a Q25 quality threshold and the strictest error-elimination algorithm, was used for CDR3 identification, clonotype clustering and error correction. A nonparametric unseen species model using Euler transformation provided a lower-bound estimate of total TCR beta diversity. In-frame beta chains were kept once TCRdb had trimmed the public reads at Q25 with fastp and called clones with MiXCR. Entries are consolidated by CDR3 protein sequence, retaining the most common genes and DNA. These V and J calls derive from TCRdb rather than the authors' analysis. For this sample there are around 800,000 distinct CDR3 sequences; more than 25% appear just once. About 2.9% of the sample is held by the ten biggest clonotypes.

The same sample was also used in a study of T cells of mothers and their children. The second study's paper adds: Nine systemically healthy Caucasian individuals, comprising three mothers and their six children, were included as donors. cDNA synthesis used all of the extracted RNA, with 1.5 ug of RNA in each 15 ul reaction. In the second PCR, the M1S primer added sample barcodes and 2-4 random nucleotides. Each mother yielded over 8.5 million TCR beta CDR3 reads and each child roughly 3.1 million reads. Thymic selection shapes the output of TCR recombination in a similar way in related and unrelated pairs, and inherited differences have a minor effect. Related mother-child pairs always showed normalized repertoire overlap that was slightly higher than in unrelated mother-child pairs, though the difference was never significant. No persistent microchimeric T cell clones were found, with a detection sensitivity of approximately 110 clones per million clonotypes. To look for features that set related mother-child pairs apart from unrelated individuals, the researchers ran deep NGS to compare the TCR beta repertoires of mothers and children. Mothers averaged roughly 36 +/- 4 years of age and children averaged 11 +/- 4 years. After adapter ligation was performed with NEBNext reagents, the libraries were sequenced on an Illumina HiSeq 2000 with 100+100 nt paired-end reads. To prevent cross-contamination, the mother and child libraries were prepared a month apart and were sequenced in separate runs. Between about 500,000 and 2,300,000 distinct TCR beta clonotypes were identified per donor. Naive TCR beta clonotypes were estimated from low-frequency clonotypes matched to each donor's FACS-determined naive share, without sorting.

The chain was built from TRBV6-2 or TRBV6-3 and TRBJ2-5; the junction holds 9 bases that match TRBD2. The clonotype comes from a boy aged 5-17 years in good health. Sequencing used blood. This receptor carries the CDR3 CASSSAGGFRGTQYF. The sequenced DNA: TGTGCCAGCAGTTCAGCGGGGGGCTTCCGAGGGACCCAGTACTTC.